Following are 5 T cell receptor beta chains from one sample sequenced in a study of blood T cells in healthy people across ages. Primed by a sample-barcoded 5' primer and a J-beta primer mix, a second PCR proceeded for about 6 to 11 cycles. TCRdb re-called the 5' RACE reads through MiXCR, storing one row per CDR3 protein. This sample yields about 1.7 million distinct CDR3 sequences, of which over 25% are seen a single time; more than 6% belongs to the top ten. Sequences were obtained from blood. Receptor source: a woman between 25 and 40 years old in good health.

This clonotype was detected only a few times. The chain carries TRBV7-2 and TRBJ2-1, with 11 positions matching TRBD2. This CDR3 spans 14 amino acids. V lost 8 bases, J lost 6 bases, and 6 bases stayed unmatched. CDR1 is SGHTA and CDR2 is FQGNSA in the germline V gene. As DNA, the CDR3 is TGTGCCAGCGTACTAGCGGGAGTTATCAATGAGCAGTTCTTC. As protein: CASVLAGVINEQFF.

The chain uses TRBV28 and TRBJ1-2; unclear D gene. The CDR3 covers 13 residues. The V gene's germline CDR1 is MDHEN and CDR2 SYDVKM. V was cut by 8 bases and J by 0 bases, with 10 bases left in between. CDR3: CASHSQPNYGYTF. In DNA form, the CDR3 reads TGTGCCAGCCACTCACAACCTAACTATGGCTACACCTTC.

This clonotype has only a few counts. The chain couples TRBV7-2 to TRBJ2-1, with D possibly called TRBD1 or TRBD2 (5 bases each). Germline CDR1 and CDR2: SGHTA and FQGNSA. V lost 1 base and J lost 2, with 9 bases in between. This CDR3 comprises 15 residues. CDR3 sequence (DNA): TGTGCCAGCAGCTTAGTGATGGGGGCCTACAATGAGCAGTTCTTC. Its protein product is CASSLVMGAYNEQFF.

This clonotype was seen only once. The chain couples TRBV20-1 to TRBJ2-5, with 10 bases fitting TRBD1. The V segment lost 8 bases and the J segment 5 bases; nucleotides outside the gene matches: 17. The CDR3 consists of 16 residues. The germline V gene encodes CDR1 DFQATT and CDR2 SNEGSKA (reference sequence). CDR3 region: CSTIRPRDRGMETQYF. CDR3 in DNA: TGCAGTACAATCCGTCCCCGGGACAGGGGAATGGAGACCCAGTACTTC.

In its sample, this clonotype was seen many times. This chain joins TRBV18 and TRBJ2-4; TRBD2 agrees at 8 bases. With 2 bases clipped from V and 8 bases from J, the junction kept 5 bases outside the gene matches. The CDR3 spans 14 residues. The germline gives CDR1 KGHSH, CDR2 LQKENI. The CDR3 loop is CASSPSGGPYIQYF. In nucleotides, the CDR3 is TGTGCCAGCTCACCATCGGGGGGGCCATACATTCAGTACTTC.